The rows below give T cell receptor beta chains drawn from one sample of a study of cytomegalovirus exposure and HLA in healthy donors. The table came from immunoSEQ multiplex PCR; TCRdb's copy has only in-frame clones and leaves some out. The sample lists about 150,000 clones; about 90% were seen once. Sequencing was performed on PBMCs. The receptor set was obtained from a woman aged 25-40 years in good health and CMV-seropositive. Each CDR3 is given with its conserved first and last residue. A D gene is named only where the DNA matches it firmly. Size values are once, few and many counts, or a class for expanded clones, and some rows have none.

clone_size j_call v_call d_call cdr3_nt cdr3_aa
once TRBJ2-7 TRBV27 TRBD1 TGTGCCAGCAGTTTTCGGGGACAGCTCTACGAGCAGTACTTC CASSFRGQLYEQYF
- TRBJ1-2 TRBV29-1 TRBD1 TGCAGCGTTATCGTGGGGACAGGGTATGGCTACACCTTC CSVIVGTGYGYTF
- TRBJ1-2 TRBV6-1 TRBD1 TGTGCCAGCTACTCACCGGGACAGGGCCTCTATGGCTACACCTTC CASYSPGQGLYGYTF
- TRBJ2-1 TRBV29-1 TRBD2 TGCAGCGTCTCGGGACTAGCTTACAATGAGCAGTTCTTC CSVSGLAYNEQFF
- TRBJ1-1 TRBV21-1 - TGTGCCAGCAGCAAAGCCCTGTGTGGAGAGACTGAAGCTTTCTTT CASSKALCGETEAFF
- TRBJ2-3 TRBV5-1 - TGCGCCAGCAGCTTGGGAGGCAGGGAGGTAGATACGCAGTATTTT CASSLGGREVDTQYF
once TRBJ1-6 TRBV28 - TGTAAGAGCGGAGGAGGCAATTCACCCCTCCACTTT CKSGGGNSPLHF
few TRBJ1-6 TRBV18 TRBD1 TGTGCCAGCTCCAACAGGGGATATAATTCACCCCTCCACTTT CASSNRGYNSPLHF
- TRBJ2-7 TRBV5-5 TRBD1 TGTGCCAGCAGCTGGGACAGCATCTACGAGCAGTACTTC CASSWDSIYEQYF
- TRBJ2-1 TRBV6-1 - TGTGCCAGCAGTGATGCACTCTACAATGAGCAGTTCTTC CASSDALYNEQFF
- TRBJ1-1 TRBV27 TRBD1 TGTGCCAGCAGTTTAGGACAGGGCTTAGTGACTGAAGCTTTCTTT CASSLGQGLVTEAFF
- TRBJ1-2 TRBV6-5 - TGTGCCAGCAGCGACAGGCGATCCTATGGCTACACCTTC CASSDRRSYGYTF
once TRBJ2-1 TRBV5-5 - TGTGCCAGCAGCTTGGTTGGATGGCGGCAGCACTCCTACAATGAGCAGTTCTTC CASSLVGWRQHSYNEQFF
- TRBJ2-1 TRBV2 - TGTGCCAGCAGTTTTCGTGACAATGAGCAGTTCTTC CASSFRDNEQFF
once TRBJ2-3 TRBV5-4 TRBD1 TGTGCCAGCAGCCTCCAGGGGGCCGCGGGCACAGATACGCAGTATTTT CASSLQGAAGTDTQYF
- TRBJ2-5 TRBV7-8 - TGTGCCAGCAGCTTATCCCAAGGCGGGGGCCGGGAGACCCAGTACTTC CASSLSQGGGRETQYF
- TRBJ2-5 TRBV7-2 - TGTGCCAGCAGCTTAGCGAGCAGGGCCCAGACCCAGTACTTC CASSLASRAQTQYF
- TRBJ2-7 TRBV12-5 TRBD1 TGTGCTAGTGGAACTCCAGGGGGCAACCGCGACGAGCAGTACTTC CASGTPGGNRDEQYF
- TRBJ2-7 TRBV9 - TGTGCCAGCAGCGTAGTAGCAGAAGGATACGAGCAGTACTTC CASSVVAEGYEQYF
- TRBJ2-1 TRBV6-5 TRBD2 TGTGCCAGCAGTACTCGGGGGGGCTCCTACAATGAGCAGTTCTTC CASSTRGGSYNEQFF
- TRBJ1-5 TRBV23-1 - TGCGCCAGCAGTCAATCCGGGACACATCCCGGTAACAATCAGCCCCAGCATTTT CASSQSGTHPGNNQPQHF
- TRBJ2-1 TRBV7-9 - TGTGCCAGCAGCTTAAGGGGAGGACTCTACAATGAGCAGTTCTTC CASSLRGGLYNEQFF
few TRBJ2-7 TRBV27 - TGTGCCAGCAGTTTATCCCTTCTCTACGAGCAGTACTTC CASSLSLLYEQYF
- TRBJ1-1 TRBV28 - TGTGCCAGCAGTTTAGAGTTTGGGACACCTACACCTCGGGGTGAAGCTTTCTTT CASSLEFGTPTPRGEAFF
- TRBJ1-2 TRBV7-9 TRBD1 TGTGCCAGCAGCATGCCGACAGGGAACTATGGCTACACCTTC CASSMPTGNYGYTF
- TRBJ2-3 TRBV9 TRBD1 TGTGCCAGCAGCGCGACAGGGATATTAACGGATACGCAGTATTTT CASSATGILTDTQYF
- TRBJ2-7 TRBV6-5 - TGTGCCAGCAGTCGAGACAGTCTACCCTACGAGCAGTACTTC CASSRDSLPYEQYF
- TRBJ2-2 TRBV27 TRBD1 TGTGCCAGCAGCCCCCCCGGGACAGGGGGCACCGGGGAGCTGTTTTTT CASSPPGTGGTGELFF